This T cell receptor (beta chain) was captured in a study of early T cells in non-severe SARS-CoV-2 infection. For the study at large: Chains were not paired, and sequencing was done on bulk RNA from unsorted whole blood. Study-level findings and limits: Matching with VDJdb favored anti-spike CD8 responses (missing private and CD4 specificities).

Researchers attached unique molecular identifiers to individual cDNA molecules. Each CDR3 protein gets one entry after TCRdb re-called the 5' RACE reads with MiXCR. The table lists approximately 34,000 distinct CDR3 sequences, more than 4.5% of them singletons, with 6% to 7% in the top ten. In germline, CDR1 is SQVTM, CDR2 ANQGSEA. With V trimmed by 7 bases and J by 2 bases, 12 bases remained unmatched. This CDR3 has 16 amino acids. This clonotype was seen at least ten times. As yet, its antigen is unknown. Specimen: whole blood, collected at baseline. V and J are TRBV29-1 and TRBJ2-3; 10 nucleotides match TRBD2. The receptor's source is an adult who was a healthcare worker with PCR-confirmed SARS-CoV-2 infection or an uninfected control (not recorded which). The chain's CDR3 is CSGWRVSGRVTDTQYF. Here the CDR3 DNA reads TGCAGCGGCTGGAGGGTGAGCGGGAGGGTCACAGATACGCAGTATTTT.